The rows below give T cell receptor beta chains drawn from one sample of a study of T cell repertoires in cytomegalovirus infection. Their recognized antigens are unknown. MiXCR, run by TCRdb on the reads, gives a single entry per CDR3 protein. Among 830,000 or so distinct CDR3 sequences listed, about 31% were seen once. This sample comprised cultured CD8+ T cells from PBMCs, obtained from culture after CMV antigen stimulation. These receptors all stem from a human donor in good health (CMV status not recorded). Some clones in this sample may be carry-over from other donors' samples. Both conserved end residues are part of each CDR3. A D gene is named only where the DNA matches it firmly. Clone size, where shown, is once, few, many, or a class for clones that have expanded.

>14|.|TRBJ2-1|.|TRBV6-6
TGTGCCAGCAGTTACGACGCGGTTTACAATGAGCAGTTCTTC
CASSYDAVYNEQFF
>19|.|TRBJ1-5|.|TRBV7-8
TGTGCCAGCAGCTTAGGTTCTCGGGGACAAGGACCGAAAATCAGGGACCAGCATTTT
CASSLGSRGQGPKIRDQHF
>15|.|TRBJ2-5|TRBD2|TRBV4-1
TGCGCCAGCAGCCAAGCTAGCGGGGGCCGGCGGACCCAGTACTTC
CASSQASGGRRTQYF
>15|.|TRBJ1-5|TRBD1|TRBV6-2/TRBV6-3
TGTGCCAGCAGTTACGGAACAGGGGTCAGTCAGCCCCAGCATTTT
CASSYGTGVSQPQHF
>15|few|TRBJ2-3|TRBD1|TRBV6-1
TGTGCCAGCAGTCCTTGGACAGGGTCGCCAGATACGCAGTATTTT
CASSPWTGSPDTQYF
>13|few|TRBJ2-1|.|TRBV7-6
TGTGCCAGCAGCTTCCGGGCCGACAATGAGCAGTTCTTC
CASSFRADNEQFF
>14|few|TRBJ2-7|.|TRBV24-1
TGTGCCACCAGTGGTCGGACAGTGGCCTACGAGCAGTACTTC
CATSGRTVAYEQYF
>19|few|TRBJ2-3|TRBD1|TRBV27
TGTGCCAGCAGCAGTGGACAGGGGGAAAGGGAGCCTTTCATAGATACGCAGTATTTT
CASSSGQGEREPFIDTQYF
>12|few|TRBJ2-3|.|TRBV28
TGTGCCAGCAGTTTCTTGAGTGATACGCAGTATTTT
CASSFLSDTQYF
>17|.|TRBJ2-3|.|TRBV7-8
TGTGCCAGCAGCTTAGAACCCGGGCCTTTTGGGACAGATACGCAGTATTTT
CASSLEPGPFGTDTQYF
>15|few|TRBJ1-4|.|TRBV27
TGTGCCAGCAGTCCACAAATTGGACAGTTTGAAAAACTGTTTTTT
CASSPQIGQFEKLFF
>14|few|TRBJ1-3|.|TRBV25-1
TGTGCCAGCAGTGAGACAGGAGACAGAAACACCATATATTTT
CASSETGDRNTIYF
>14|.|TRBJ2-1|TRBD2|TRBV10-3
TGTGCCATCAGTGACGGACAAGCGGGGCCTGAGCAGTTCTTC
CAISDGQAGPEQFF
>14|.|TRBJ2-1|TRBD2|TRBV6-5
TGTGCCAGCAGTTTTCTTTTAGCGGGCGATGAGCAGTTCTTC
CASSFLLAGDEQFF
>15|.|TRBJ1-1|.|TRBV4-1
TGCGCCAGCAGCCAACTGGGGACACCAGGAGCTGAAGCTTTCTTT
CASSQLGTPGAEAFF
>16|many|TRBJ2-3|TRBD1|TRBV12-3/TRBV12-4
TGTGCCAGCACCCGGGCCGGACAGGGGTTACCAGATACGCAGTATTTT
CASTRAGQGLPDTQYF
>15|many|TRBJ2-5|TRBD2|TRBV12-3/TRBV12-4
TGTGCCAGCAGTAAAGCGGGGGGACCGCAAGAGACCCAGTACTTC
CASSKAGGPQETQYF
>14|many|TRBJ1-1|.|TRBV7-2
TGTGCCAGCAGCCTCAGTTGGGGGGACACTGAAGCTTTCTTT
CASSLSWGDTEAFF
>14|.|TRBJ1-2|TRBD1|TRBV27
TGTGCCAGCAGCTGGACAGGGGGCTCGAAAGGCTACACCTTC
CASSWTGGSKGYTF
>16|.|TRBJ2-1|.|TRBV7-9
TGTGCCAGCAGCTTAGTTGGCTGGGGCTCCTACAATGAGCAGTTCTTC
CASSLVGWGSYNEQFF
>18|many|TRBJ1-5|.|TRBV19
TGTGCCAGTAGTATATGGAACAGGAACTACGATAGCAATCAGCCCCAGCATTTT
CASSIWNRNYDSNQPQHF
>14|.|TRBJ2-3|TRBD2|TRBV12-3/TRBV12-4
TGTGCCAGCAGCCAGGCGGGGGTCTCGGATACGCAGTATTTT
CASSQAGVSDTQYF
>15|.|TRBJ2-1|.|TRBV7-8
TGTGCCAGCACACTGTTGCGAGGGGGGGGGGATGAGCAGTTCTTC
CASTLLRGGGDEQFF
>15|few|TRBJ1-1|.|TRBV4-2
TGTGCCAGCAGCCCCCTCCGGCCCCAGAACACTGAAGCTTTCTTT
CASSPLRPQNTEAFF
>11|many|TRBJ1-5|.|TRBV27
TGTGCCAGCGGGGGCAATCAGCCCCAGCATTTT
CASGGNQPQHF
>15|.|TRBJ2-1|.|TRBV2
TGTGCCAGCAGTCCCCGGGGGGCACCCCTCAATGAGCAGTTCTTC
CASSPRGAPLNEQFF
>17|.|TRBJ2-1|.|TRBV7-6
TGTGCCAGCAGCGAGGCCCCGGATGCCTACTCCTACAATGAGCAGTTCTTC
CASSEAPDAYSYNEQFF
>13|few|TRBJ2-7|.|TRBV4-1
TGCGCCAGCAGCCAAGGGGACTCCTACGAGCAGTACTTC
CASSQGDSYEQYF
>16|few|TRBJ2-1|.|TRBV20-1
TGCAGTGCTAGAGCCGCAGGGTCTGGTTGGGTCGATGAGCAGTTCTTC
CSARAAGSGWVDEQFF
>15|.|TRBJ2-5|.|TRBV6-5
TGTGCCAGCAGTTCCTTACTAGGGCCCTTAGAGACCCAGTACTTC
CASSSLLGPLETQYF
>13|few|TRBJ1-1|.|TRBV19
TGTGCCAGTAAAGAGTTGGGGAACACTGAAGCTTTCTTT
CASKELGNTEAFF
>11|.|TRBJ2-1|.|TRBV14
TGTGCCAGCAGCCCTGACAGAATTCTGTTCTTC
CASSPDRILFF
>16|.|TRBJ2-3|TRBD2|TRBV20-1
TGCAGTACCTTCGCATCGGCGGGGGGGCCCTTAGATACGCAGTATTTT
CSTFASAGGPLDTQYF
>14|.|TRBJ2-7|TRBD2|TRBV27
TGTGCCAGCAGTTTCGCGGGGGGGATATACGAGCAGTACTTC
CASSFAGGIYEQYF
>14|many|TRBJ1-2|TRBD1|TRBV7-2
TGTGCCAGCGGTACCACAGGGGGCATTTTTGGCTACACCTTC
CASGTTGGIFGYTF
>16|.|TRBJ2-1|TRBD1|TRBV5-1
TGCGCCAGCAGCCTACGGCCACAGGGGAAAGGGAATGAGCAGTTCTTC
CASSLRPQGKGNEQFF
>11|.|TRBJ2-1|.|TRBV2
TGTGCCAGCATCCAGTATTATGAGCAGTTCTTC
CASIQYYEQFF
>13|.|TRBJ2-5|.|TRBV7-7
TGTGCTAGCAGCTTCGACCAGGGAGAGACCCAGTACTTC
CASSFDQGETQYF
>19|.|TRBJ1-5|.|TRBV19
TGTGCCAGTAGTATAGATTGGGAACGGGGAGACGAACGCAATCAGCCCCAGCATTTT
CASSIDWERGDERNQPQHF
>12|.|TRBJ2-2|.|TRBV29-1
TGCAGCGCCAAGGGGGGCACCGGGGAGCTGTTTTTT
CSAKGGTGELFF
>15|.|TRBJ2-5|.|TRBV7-2
TGTGCCAGCAGCAACAGCTGGGGGGCTGGGGAGACCCAGTACTTC
CASSNSWGAGETQYF